Listed here are 21 T cell receptor beta chains from one sample, sequenced in a study of regulatory T cells in long-lasting Graves disease. CDR3-region Arm-PCR and iRepertoire HTBI primers produced the TCR beta libraries. TCRdb itself ran the multiplex PCR reads through MiXCR, one entry per CDR3 protein. The sample yields roughly 300,000 distinct CDR3 sequences, around 20% seen once. Time point described: persistent/refractory GD, antithyroid drugs over 5 years with positive TRAb. PBMCs provided the RNA from which the TCR library was made. The starting material was peripheral blood mononuclear cells (PBMCs), obtained when the disease was refractory, from a patient treated with antithyroid drugs. The receptors were sampled from a female donor with Graves disease.

This clonotype was seen repeatedly, ten times or more. V is TRBV11-2 and J is TRBJ1-6; D is unresolved. This CDR3 is 11 amino acids long. Trimming cost V 3 bases and J 13 bases, with 7 bases left between them. Germline CDR1 is SGHAT and CDR2 is FQNNGV. CDR3 residues: CASSFGGPLHF. The CDR3 nucleotides read TGTGCCAGCAGCTTCGGTGGCCCCCTCCACTTT.

This clonotype was detected many times. The chain employs TRBV5-1 and TRBJ1-5, with unresolved D. Trimming removed 0 bases at V and 3 bases at J, with 13 bases between. The CDR3 consists of 16 residues. Germline V gives CDR1 SGHRS, CDR2 YFSETQ. For the CDR3, the DNA is TGCGCCAGCAGCTTGGGGACCCTGGGGTTCAATCAGCCCCAGCATTTT. It yields the protein CASSLGTLGFNQPQHF.

This clonotype was observed at least ten times. The J gene is TRBJ1-6, the V gene TRBV28, with a weak D call TRBD1 (5 bases). CDR3 length: 14 residues. CDR1 and CDR2 (germline): MDHEN, SYDVKM. Trimming took 3 bases from V and 10 from J, leaving 13 bases between them. The CDR3 DNA sequence: TGTGCCAGCAGTTTTGGGACCAAGGTGTCACCCCTCCACTTT. Protein product: CASSFGTKVSPLHF.

The chain joins TRBV5-6 to TRBJ1-5; D is uncertain. Trimming took off 4 bases at V and 5 bases at J, with 13 bases between the two ends. The V gene's germline CDR1 is SGHDT and CDR2 YYEEEE. This CDR3 comprises 14 residues. CDR3 DNA sequence: TGTGCCAGCAGCACCCGGGAAAACCATCAGCCCCAGCATTTT. It is translated as CASSTRENHQPQHF.

The chain employs TRBV6-5 and TRBJ1-1; D is uncertain. The CDR3 consists of 13 residues. V lost 2 bases and J 8 bases, leaving 12 bases between the germline ends. Germline CDR1 is MNHEY and CDR2 is SVGAGI. In DNA form, the CDR3 reads TGTGCCAGCAGTTACCCACCGGACGTCGAAGCTTTCTTT. Translated, it gives CASSYPPDVEAFF.

This clonotype showed up many times. The chain couples TRBV6-1 to TRBJ2-2; D is perhaps TRBD2 (5 bases). This CDR3 spans 14 amino acids. The germline V gene encodes CDR1 MNHNS and CDR2 SASEGT. V lost 1 base and J 6 bases, leaving 9 bases between the germline ends. CDR3 bases: TGTGCCAGCAGTGAAGAGGTAGCGTCCGGGGAGCTGTTTTTT. The encoded protein is CASSEEVASGELFF.

This clonotype was seen more than once but under ten times. This chain uses TRBV5-6 with TRBJ1-2; 8 nucleotides line up with TRBD1. The CDR3 extends over 12 amino acids. Germline V gives CDR1 SGHDT, CDR2 YYEEEE. V lost 2 bases and J lost 11; bases outside the gene matches: 5. The CDR3 is CASSLGTGVYTF. The DNA of the CDR3 is TGTGCCAGCAGCTTAGGGACAGGAGTATACACCTTC.

This clonotype was seen a handful of times. The rearrangement uses TRBV28 and TRBJ1-1; a possible D gene is TRBD1 (5 bases). CDR1 and CDR2 from the germline V gene are MDHEN and SYDVKM. The CDR3 consists of 15 residues. The ends were cut back, 11 bases at V and 4 bases at J, with 23 bases in the middle. CDR3 protein: CAGTLLDGGCTEAFF. The CDR3 DNA reads TGTGCCGGAACCCTCCTGGACGGGGGTTGCACTGAAGCTTTCTTT. The whole variable domain, remainder taken from reference TRBV28 and TRBJ1-1, is DVKVTQSSRYLVKRTGEKVFLECVQDMDHENMFWYRQDPGLGLRLIYFSYDVKMKEKGDIPEGYSVSREKKERFSLILESASTNQTSMYLCAGTLLDGGCTEAFFGQGTRLTVV.

This clonotype was seen a few times. The gene calls are TRBV30 and TRBJ2-7; 7 bases align to TRBD2. The CDR3 is 14 residues long. The germline CDR1 and CDR2 sequences are GTSNPN and SVGIG (reference sequence). The V and J ends lost 0 bases and 3 bases, in that order; junction bases with no gene match: 5. In DNA, the CDR3 is TGTGCCTGGAGTGTACTCGCGGGAGTCTACGAGCAGTACTTC. Translating gives CAWSVLAGVYEQYF.

This clonotype was recorded at least ten times. This chain's CDR3 is CASRGLVVGEQYF. CDR3 coding DNA: TGTGCCAGCAGAGGACTAGTTGTTGGCGAGCAGTACTTC. The rearrangement joins TRBV6-1 to TRBJ2-7; 7 bases agree with TRBD2. V was pared by 6 bases and J by 6 bases, with 8 bases of the junction left unmatched. This CDR3 has 13 amino acids. Per the germline V gene, CDR1 is MNHNS and CDR2 is SASEGT.

The V gene is TRBV5-1, the J gene TRBJ1-1; tentative D call: TRBD1 (6 bases). CDR3 length: 14 amino acids. V was trimmed by 2 bases and J by 0 bases, leaving 8 bases between them. The germline CDR1 and CDR2 sequences are SGHRS and YFSETQ. This CDR3 reads CASSFRGLNTEAFF. CDR3 nucleotide sequence: TGCGCCAGCAGCTTCAGGGGATTGAACACTGAAGCTTTCTTT.

This clonotype was seen repeatedly, ten times or more. This chain uses TRBV30 with TRBJ1-5; D may be TRBD1 (5 bases). Germline V gene data show CDR1 as GTSNPN and CDR2 as SVGIG (reference sequence). The length of the CDR3 is 13 residues. Trimming cost V 5 bases and J 6 bases, with 14 bases left between them. Here the CDR3 reads CAWALSGGQPQHF. CDR3 nucleotide sequence: TGTGCCTGGGCCCTCTCGGGGGGTCAGCCCCAGCATTTT.

The CDR3 here is CSVERQVNYGYTF. The CDR3 DNA is TGCAGCGTTGAAAGACAGGTTAACTATGGCTACACCTTC. The chain combines TRBV29-1 with TRBJ1-2; a weak D match, TRBD1 (6 bases). Germline lookup yields CDR1 SQVTM and CDR2 ANQGSEA. The CDR3 has 13 amino acids. Trimming stripped 2 bases from V and 1 base from J, with 8 bases between.

Only one count was recorded for this clonotype. The genes are TRBV7-2 and TRBJ2-5; D perhaps matches TRBD2 (5 bases). CDR3 length equals 15 residues. The V and J ends lost 5 bases and 7 bases respectively, with 20 bases between them. The germline CDR1 and CDR2 sequences are SGHTA and FQGNSA. The CDR3 nucleotides are TGTGCCAGCAGCGCCAGACCTGGTCTCGAGGGGACCCAGTACTTC. Encoded protein: CASSARPGLEGTQYF.

Ten or more counts support this clonotype. The chain couples TRBV10-3 to TRBJ2-7; weak D call: TRBD2 (6 bases). Germline CDR1 and CDR2: ENHRY and SYGVKD. The CDR3 runs to 12 residues. V gave up 4 bases and J gave up 7 bases, with 11 bases separating them. The CDR3 loop is CAISGGGGEQYF. CDR3 nucleotide sequence: TGTGCCATCAGTGGTGGAGGAGGGGAGCAGTACTTC.

The chain recombines TRBV6-1 with TRBJ1-1, with D perhaps matching TRBD1 (5 bases). The CDR3 runs to 13 residues. V lost 11 bases, J lost 0 bases, and 13 bases lay in between. Per the germline V gene, CDR1 is MNHNS and CDR2 is SASEGT. The CDR3 nucleotides are TGTGCCGCCATCGGGGGAATGAACACTGAAGCTTTCTTT. Translating gives CAAIGGMNTEAFF.

V gene TRBV20-1 combines with J gene TRBJ2-7; 16 nucleotides align to TRBD2. Per germline, CDR1 DFQATT and CDR2 SNEGSKA (reference sequence). The CDR3 totals 18 residues. The J segment lost 2 bases and the V segment lost 6 bases, leaving 13 bases of the junction unmatched. The CDR3 reads CSAPPGTSGRAGTYEQYF. The CDR3 DNA is TGCAGTGCCCCTCCTGGGACTAGCGGGAGGGCTGGGACCTACGAGCAGTACTTC.

This clonotype was observed a few times. The chain joins TRBV20-1 to TRBJ2-7; 7 nucleotides align to TRBD1. The CDR3 runs 13 residues. CDR1 DFQATT and CDR2 SNEGSKA come from the germline V gene (reference sequence). The junction had 11 bases not matched to a gene; V was cut back by 6 bases and J by 6 bases. CDR3 in amino acids: CSAHPGQSVEQYF. The CDR3 DNA reads TGCAGTGCACACCCGGGACAGTCTGTCGAGCAGTACTTC.

V is TRBV20-1 and J is TRBJ2-2; 8 bases line up with TRBD2. Per the germline V gene, CDR1 is DFQATT and CDR2 is SNEGSKA (reference sequence). The V gene end was trimmed by 6 bases and the J gene end by 1 base; junction bases not matched to a gene: 7. The CDR3 is 15 residues long. CDR3 sequence: CSASPGGLNTGELFF. In nucleotides, the CDR3 is TGCAGTGCAAGCCCGGGAGGGCTGAACACCGGGGAGCTGTTTTTT.

This clonotype has a single count. Because the CDR3 is missing its conserved closing phenylalanine or tryptophan, this is likely a read error. The chain carries TRBV7-2 and TRBJ2-7; D is perhaps TRBD1 (5 bases). This CDR3 is 16 amino acids long. V lost 1 base, J lost 2 bases, and 15 bases lay in between. Germline V gene data show CDR1 as SGHTA and CDR2 as FQGNSA. CDR3 amino acids: CASSLGVVPGPYEQYL. The CDR3 DNA sequence: TGTGCCAGCAGCTTAGGGGTAGTCCCAGGGCCCTACGAGCAGTACCTC.

In its sample, this clonotype was seen a few times. The chain carries TRBV10-3 and TRBJ1-1, with a tentative D call TRBD1 (6 bases). V dropped 10 bases and J dropped 4 bases, with 25 bases sitting between them. The CDR3 totals 16 residues. The germline V gene has CDR1 ENHRY and CDR2 SYGVKD. The CDR3 is CATRKGGALGVTEAFF. The CDR3 DNA sequence: TGTGCCACCAGAAAAGGGGGGGCGCTGGGGGTCACTGAAGCTTTCTTT.